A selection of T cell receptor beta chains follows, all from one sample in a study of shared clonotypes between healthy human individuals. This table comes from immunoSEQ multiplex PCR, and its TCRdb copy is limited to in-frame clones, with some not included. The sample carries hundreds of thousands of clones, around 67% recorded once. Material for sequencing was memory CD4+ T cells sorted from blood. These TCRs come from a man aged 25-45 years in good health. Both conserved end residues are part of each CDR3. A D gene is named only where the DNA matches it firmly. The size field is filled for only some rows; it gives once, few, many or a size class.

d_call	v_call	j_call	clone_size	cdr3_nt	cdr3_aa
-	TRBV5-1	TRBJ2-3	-	TGCGCCAGCAGCTTGAAGCGGGTGGGGGGATACACAGATACGCAGTATTTT	CASSLKRVGGYTDTQYF
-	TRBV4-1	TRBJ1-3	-	TGCGCCAGCAGCCTTTCTCCCGGGGGGTTCTCTGGAAACACCATATATTTT	CASSLSPGGFSGNTIYF
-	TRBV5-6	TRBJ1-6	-	TGTGCCAGCAGCTTGTTGGGGACAACCGCACGGGCCCTCCACTTT	CASSLLGTTARALHF
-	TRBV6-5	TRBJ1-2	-	TGTGCCAGCGTCCGATCAGACTATGGCTACACCTTC	CASVRSDYGYTF
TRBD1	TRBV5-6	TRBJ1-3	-	TGTGCCAGCAGTCCAGGTGGGACAGTAATTTTCCATTTT	CASSPGGTVIFHF
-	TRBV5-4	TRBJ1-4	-	TGTGCCAGCAGCTTGGAAGGATATGAAAAACTGTTTTTT	CASSLEGYEKLFF
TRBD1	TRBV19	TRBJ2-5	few	TGTGCCAGTAGCCCGACAGGGCGTAGAGAGACCCAGTACTTC	CASSPTGRRETQYF
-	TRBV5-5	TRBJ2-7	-	TGTGCCAGCAGCCAGGGGACTGCGTGGTCCTACGAGCAGTACTTC	CASSQGTAWSYEQYF
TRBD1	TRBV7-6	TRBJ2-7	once	TGTGCCAGCAGCTTAGTCGGGGACAGCAGCCACGAGCAGTACTTC	CASSLVGDSSHEQYF
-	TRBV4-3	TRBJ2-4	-	TGCGCCAGCAGCCAGGACCCAACTTCGAACATTCAGTACTTC	CASSQDPTSNIQYF
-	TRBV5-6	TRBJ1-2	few	TGTGCCAGCAGCCAGGGCCTAATTTATGGCTACACCTTC	CASSQGLIYGYTF
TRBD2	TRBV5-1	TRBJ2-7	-	TGCGCCAGCAGTGCTAGCGGGGCCCTCTACGAGCAGTACTTC	CASSASGALYEQYF
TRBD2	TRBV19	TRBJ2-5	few	TGTGCCAGTAGTATCGGCGGCGGGAGAGGGTCCCAGTACTTC	CASSIGGGRGSQYF
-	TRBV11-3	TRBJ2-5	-	TGTGCCAGCAGCCCGGACGGACACTCCCAAGAGACCCAGTACTTC	CASSPDGHSQETQYF
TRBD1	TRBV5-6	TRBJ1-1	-	TGTGCCAGCAGCTCACAGGGGGTGAAGGACACTGAAGCTTTCTTT	CASSSQGVKDTEAFF
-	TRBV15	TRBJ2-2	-	TGTGCCACCAGCAGACCTCAGGGGATCGGGGAGCTGTTTTTT	CATSRPQGIGELFF
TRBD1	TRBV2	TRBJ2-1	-	TGTGCCAGCAGCGACAGGGGCTTGGGATACAATGAGCAGTTCTTC	CASSDRGLGYNEQFF
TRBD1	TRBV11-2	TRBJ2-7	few	TGTGCCAGCAGCCCCGTGGGTAGGACAGGGCAATACGAGCAGTACTTC	CASSPVGRTGQYEQYF
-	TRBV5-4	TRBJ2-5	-	TGTGCCAGCACTCTGGGAGGGACACAAGAGACCCAGTACTTC	CASTLGGTQETQYF
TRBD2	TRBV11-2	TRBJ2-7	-	TGTGCCAGCAGCTCCCAGATGGCGGGGGAGAGCGAGCAGTACTTC	CASSSQMAGESEQYF
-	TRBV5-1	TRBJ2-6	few	TGCGCCAGCAGCCACTCAAACTCTGGGGCCAACGTCCTGACTTTC	CASSHSNSGANVLTF
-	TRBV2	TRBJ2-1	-	TGTGCCAGCAAGCGAGGGGTATTGTATGAGCAGTTCTTC	CASKRGVLYEQFF
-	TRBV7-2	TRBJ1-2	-	TGTGCCAGCAGCCAACAGGGCTCTTATGGCTACACCTTC	CASSQQGSYGYTF
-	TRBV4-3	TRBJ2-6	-	TGCGCCAGCAGCCATTCAACGGGGGCCGGGGCCAACGTCCTGACTTTC	CASSHSTGAGANVLTF
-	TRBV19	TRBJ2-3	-	TGTGCCAGTAGTAAGGGGGTACGGGGGTTGGATACGCAGTATTTT	CASSKGVRGLDTQYF
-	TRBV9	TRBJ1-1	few	TGTGCCAGCAGCCCCCGGGGGAAAGGGTACACTGAAGCTTTCTTT	CASSPRGKGYTEAFF
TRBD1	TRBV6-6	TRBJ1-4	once	TGTGCCAGCAGCGGGTCCGGGACAGGGGATGAAAAACTGTTTTTT	CASSGSGTGDEKLFF
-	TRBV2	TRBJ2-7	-	TGTGCCAGCAGTGAAGCGAGGGAGCAGTACTTC	CASSEAREQYF
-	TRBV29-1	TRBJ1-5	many	TGCAGCGTAGGTGGGGGGAATCAGCCCCAGCATTTT	CSVGGGNQPQHF
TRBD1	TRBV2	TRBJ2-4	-	TGTGCCAGCAGTGAAAGATTCGGACAGGGAGACATTCAGTACTTC	CASSERFGQGDIQYF
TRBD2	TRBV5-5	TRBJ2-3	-	TGTGCCAGCAGCTTGAGACTAGCGGGACCTAGCACAGATACGCAGTATTTT	CASSLRLAGPSTDTQYF
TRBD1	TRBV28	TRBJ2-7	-	TGTGCCAGCAGTTCGGAGACAGGGTACCTCCACGAGCAGTACTTC	CASSSETGYLHEQYF
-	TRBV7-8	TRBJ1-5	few	TGTGCCAGCAGCTACAGGGTTAATAGCAATCAGCCCCAGCATTTT	CASSYRVNSNQPQHF
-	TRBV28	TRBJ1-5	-	TGTGCCAGCAGCCTTCACAGTAGCAATCAGCCCCAGCATTTT	CASSLHSSNQPQHF
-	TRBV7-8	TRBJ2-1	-	TGTGCCAGCAGCTTCCGACTCGGAGTTTACAATGAGCAGTTCTTC	CASSFRLGVYNEQFF
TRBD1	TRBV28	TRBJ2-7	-	TGTGCCAGCAGAGCCGCAGGGGGTTTCAGCGAGCAGTACTTC	CASRAAGGFSEQYF
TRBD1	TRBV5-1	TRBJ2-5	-	TGCGCCAGCAGCATAGACAGGGGGCAGGAGACCCAGTACTTC	CASSIDRGQETQYF
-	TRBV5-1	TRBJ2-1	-	TGCGCCAGCACCGTAAGGAATGAGCAGTTCTTC	CASTVRNEQFF
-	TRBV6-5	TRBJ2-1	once	TGTGCCAGCAGTTACCAGGGAAGCGAGCAGTTCTTC	CASSYQGSEQFF
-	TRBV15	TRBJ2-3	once	TGTGCCACCAGCAGAGCGGGACCAAGCACAGATACGCAGTATTTT	CATSRAGPSTDTQYF
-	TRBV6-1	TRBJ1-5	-	TGTGCCAGCACCGAATATCGGGGATATCAGCCCCAGCATTTT	CASTEYRGYQPQHF
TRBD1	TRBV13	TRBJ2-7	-	TGTGCCAGCAGCTTCTCAGGGGGAACCTACGAGCAGTACTTC	CASSFSGGTYEQYF
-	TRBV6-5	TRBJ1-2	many	TGTGCCAGCAGTTACATCGGCAGGGCTAACTATGGCTACACCTTC	CASSYIGRANYGYTF
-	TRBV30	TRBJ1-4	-	TGTGCCTGGAGTGTCGGCCCTAAACTGTTTTTT	CAWSVGPKLFF
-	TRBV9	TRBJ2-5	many	TGTGCCAGCAGCCGGGGTTGGAAGGCCCGTCAAGAGACCCAGTACTTC	CASSRGWKARQETQYF
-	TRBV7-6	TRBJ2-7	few	TGTGCCAGCAGCCTCGCGGACAGCTGGGACGAGCAGTACTTC	CASSLADSWDEQYF